The rows below give T cell receptor beta chains drawn from one sample of a study of high-grade serous ovarian cancer treatment subgroups. The method was immunoSEQ multiplex PCR; TCRdb's version includes in-frame clones alone and lacks a portion of them. The table has 2,500 to 3,500 clones, about four fifths seen once. Sequenced: tumor tissue. These receptor sequences come from a human donor with high-grade serous ovarian cancer. Both conserved end residues are part of each CDR3. The D gene is left open where the match is weak. Size is omitted from some rows. Given values are once, few, many or a class for expanded clones.

D gene	clone size	J gene	V gene	CDR3 protein	CDR3 DNA
-	-	TRBJ2-7	TRBV7-9	CASSRLGGGLPYEQYF	TGTGCCAGCAGCCGTTTGGGGGGGGGCCTACCCTACGAGCAGTACTTC
-	-	TRBJ2-3	TRBV7-2	CASSIRDGTDTQYF	TGTGCCAGCAGCATCCGGGACGGGACAGATACGCAGTATTTT
-	-	TRBJ2-2	TRBV2	CASSYRVAGELFF	TGTGCCAGCAGTTACAGGGTGGCCGGGGAGCTGTTTTTT
-	once	TRBJ2-4	TRBV28	CASWDTGADIQYF	TGTGCCAGCTGGGACACAGGAGCGGACATTCAGTACTTC
TRBD2	-	TRBJ2-1	TRBV29-1	CSGVLRAGVWQFF	TGCAGCGGAGTACTGAGGGCGGGAGTTTGGCAGTTCTTC
TRBD1	once	TRBJ1-2	TRBV10-3	CAISESIIGTGLESKDGYTF	TGTGCCATCAGTGAGTCGATAATCGGGACAGGATTAGAATCTAAGGATGGCTACACCTTC
TRBD2	-	TRBJ2-1	TRBV4-3	CASSHQVGGSHLQSEQFF	TGCGCCAGCAGCCATCAAGTGGGCGGGAGCCACTTGCAGAGTGAGCAGTTCTTC
TRBD1	-	TRBJ2-7	TRBV27	CASRFIGTASSYEQYF	TGTGCCAGCAGATTTATTGGGACAGCGAGCTCCTACGAGCAGTACTTC
TRBD1	-	TRBJ1-2	TRBV5-1	CASSSAGQGEDGYTF	TGCGCCAGCAGCTCGGCGGGACAGGGGGAGGATGGCTACACCTTC
-	-	TRBJ1-5	TRBV6-5	CASSSWYNQPQHF	TGTGCCAGCAGTTCCTGGTACAATCAGCCCCAGCATTTT
-	-	TRBJ1-2	TRBV7-3	CASSPGGQANYGYTF	TGTGCCAGCAGCCCGGGGGGGCAGGCTAACTATGGCTACACCTTC
-	once	TRBJ2-7	TRBV7-2	CASSSDGTLDEQYF	TGTGCCAGCAGCTCCGACGGGACATTGGACGAGCAGTACTTC
-	-	TRBJ2-1	TRBV11-3	CASSGPDRQKYNEQFF	TGTGCCAGCAGCGGACCCGACAGGCAAAAATACAATGAGCAGTTCTTC
TRBD1	-	TRBJ1-5	TRBV19	CASSGTGLHQPQHF	TGTGCCAGCTCCGGGACAGGGCTCCATCAGCCCCAGCATTTT
-	-	TRBJ1-1	TRBV11-2	CASSPQGYMNTEAFF	TGTGCCAGCAGCCCGCAGGGTTACATGAACACTGAAGCTTTCTTT
TRBD1	once	TRBJ1-4	TRBV28	CASSFGQGREKLFF	TGTGCCAGCAGTTTCGGACAGGGGAGAGAAAAACTGTTTTTT
TRBD2	-	TRBJ2-5	TRBV28	CASRMGEGLIGEQYF	TGTGCCAGCAGGATGGGGGAGGGCCTGATAGGCGAACAGTACTTC
-	-	TRBJ2-1	TRBV5-6	CASSFFIFPEQFF	TGTGCCAGCAGCTTTTTTATATTTCCTGAGCAGTTCTTC
TRBD1	-	TRBJ2-7	TRBV7-9	CASSLNRGKSYEQYF	TGTGCCAGCAGCTTAAACAGGGGGAAATCCTACGAGCAGTACTTC
TRBD2	once	TRBJ2-5	TRBV28	CASSLGGSSNPHQETQYF	TGTGCCAGCAGTTTGGGGGGGTCGAGCAACCCCCACCAAGAGACCCAGTACTTC
-	-	TRBJ2-6	TRBV4-1	CASSPLGLGGANVLTF	TGCGCCAGCAGCCCCTTGGGCTTGGGGGGGGCCAACGTCCTGACTTTC
-	-	TRBJ2-1	TRBV6-5	CASSYIRRHNEQFF	TGTGCCAGCAGTTACATTAGACGGCACAATGAGCAGTTCTTC
TRBD1	-	TRBJ2-7	TRBV7-2	CASRRGQETYEQYF	TGTGCCAGCAGGAGGGGACAGGAAACCTACGAGCAGTACTTC
-	-	TRBJ2-2	TRBV11-3	CASSWGLLTKHYTGELFF	TGTGCCAGCAGTTGGGGACTGCTTACCAAACACTACACCGGGGAGCTGTTTTTT
-	-	TRBJ1-1	TRBV7-6	CASSLWGHSEAFF	TGTGCCAGCAGCTTATGGGGGCATAGTGAAGCTTTCTTT
-	-	TRBJ1-2	TRBV28	CASSLWGGLNYGYTF	TGTGCCAGCAGTTTATGGGGTGGGTTAAACTATGGCTACACCTTC
-	-	TRBJ1-2	TRBV19	CASSIGSWGYTF	TGTGCCAGTAGTATCGGTTCTTGGGGCTACACCTTC
TRBD2	-	TRBJ2-7	TRBV14	CASSQQLAAEQYF	TGTGCCAGCAGCCAGCAACTAGCGGCCGAGCAGTACTTC
TRBD1	-	TRBJ1-2	TRBV28	CASSRGQGRDGYTF	TGTGCCAGCAGCCGCGGACAGGGTCGGGATGGCTACACCTTC
-	-	TRBJ1-1	TRBV6-1	CASSFLEQGNTEAFF	TGTGCCAGCAGTTTCCTCGAACAGGGCAACACTGAAGCTTTCTTT
-	-	TRBJ2-4	TRBV4-1	CASSQFSVDRIAKNIQYF	TGCGCCAGCAGCCAATTTTCGGTAGACCGGATCGCCAAAAACATTCAGTACTTC
TRBD1	-	TRBJ1-2	TRBV30	CAWSVDGTGVYGYTF	TGTGCCTGGAGTGTAGACGGGACAGGGGTCTATGGCTACACCTTC
-	-	TRBJ1-1	TRBV7-9	CASSLGRLLETEAFF	TGTGCCAGCAGCTTAGGCCGCCTTCTAGAGACTGAAGCTTTCTTT
-	-	TRBJ1-1	TRBV11-2	CASSFTTDTEAFF	TGTGCCAGCAGCTTTACGACAGACACTGAAGCTTTCTTT
-	-	TRBJ2-3	TRBV30	CASRVRTDTQYF	TGTGCCTCCAGGGTCCGCACAGATACGCAGTATTTT
-	-	TRBJ2-7	TRBV15	CATSPGTSYEQYF	TGTGCCACCAGCCCCGGGACTTCCTACGAGCAGTACTTC
-	-	TRBJ2-6	TRBV7-2	CASSYQRTGGANVLTF	TGTGCCAGCAGCTATCAGAGGACGGGTGGGGCCAACGTCCTGACTTTC
-	-	TRBJ1-1	TRBV29-1	CSVERAPVEEAFF	TGCAGCGTTGAGAGGGCACCCGTAGAGGAAGCTTTCTTT
-	few	TRBJ1-2	TRBV27	CASSHAGEGFYGYTF	TGTGCCAGCAGTCATGCTGGGGAGGGTTTCTATGGCTACACCTTC
-	-	TRBJ2-7	TRBV5-6	CASSQSSYEQYF	TGTGCCAGCAGCCAATCCAGCTACGAGCAGTACTTC
TRBD1	-	TRBJ1-2	TRBV19	CASNPGGNYGYTF	TGTGCCAGTAATCCAGGGGGTAACTATGGCTACACCTTC
TRBD2	-	TRBJ2-7	TRBV4-1	CASSQDPAGIYEQYF	TGCGCCAGCAGCCAAGACCCAGCGGGGATATACGAGCAGTACTTC
TRBD2	-	TRBJ2-2	TRBV28	CASSSRAGGSPGELFF	TGTGCCAGCAGTTCTAGAGCGGGAGGGTCCCCCGGGGAGCTGTTTTTT
-	-	TRBJ1-2	TRBV27	CASSLMVNSNYGYTF	TGTGCCAGCAGTTTAATGGTGAATTCTAACTATGGCTACACCTTC
-	few	TRBJ1-1	TRBV7-2	CASSFKVGGNTEAFF	TGTGCCAGCAGCTTCAAGGTAGGAGGGAACACTGAAGCTTTCTTT
-	-	TRBJ1-1	TRBV6-5	CASSQNLENTEAFF	TGTGCCAGCAGTCAGAACTTAGAGAACACTGAAGCTTTCTTT
-	-	TRBJ1-3	TRBV5-5	CASSWQGDGNTIYF	TGTGCCAGCAGCTGGCAGGGTGATGGAAACACCATATATTTT
-	-	TRBJ1-2	TRBV27	CASSPRIGEGYTF	TGTGCCAGCAGTCCCCGGATTGGGGAGGGCTACACCTTC
-	few	TRBJ1-3	TRBV4-1	CASSQDEQGNTIYF	TGCGCCAGCAGCCAAGATGAACAGGGAAACACCATATATTTT
TRBD2	-	TRBJ2-3	TRBV5-8	CASSSGLFTDTQYF	TGTGCCAGCAGCTCGGGACTATTCACAGATACGCAGTATTTT
-	-	TRBJ2-1	TRBV27	CASRGITNEQFF	TGTGCCAGCAGGGGGATTACAAACGAGCAGTTCTTC